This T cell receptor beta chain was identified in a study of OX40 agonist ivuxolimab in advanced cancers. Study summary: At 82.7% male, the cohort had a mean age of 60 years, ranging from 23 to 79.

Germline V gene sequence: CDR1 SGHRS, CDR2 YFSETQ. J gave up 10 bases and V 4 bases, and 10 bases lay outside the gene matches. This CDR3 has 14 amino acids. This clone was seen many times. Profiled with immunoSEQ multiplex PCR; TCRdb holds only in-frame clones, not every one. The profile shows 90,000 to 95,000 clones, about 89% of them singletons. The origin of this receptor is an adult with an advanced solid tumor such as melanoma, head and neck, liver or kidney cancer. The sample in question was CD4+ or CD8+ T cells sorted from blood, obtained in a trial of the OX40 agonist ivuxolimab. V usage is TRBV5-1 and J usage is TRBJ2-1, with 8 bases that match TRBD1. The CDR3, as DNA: TGCGCCAGCAGCCCGACAGGGGAATCCTACGAGCAGTTCTTC. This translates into CASSPTGESYEQFF. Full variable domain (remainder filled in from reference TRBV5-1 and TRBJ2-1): KAGVTQTPRYLIKTRGQQVTLSCSPISGHRSVSWYQQTPGQGLQFLFEYFSETQRNKGNFPGRFSGRQFSNSRSEMNVSTLELGDSALYLCASSPTGESYEQFFGPGTRLTVL.